What follows are 22 T cell receptor beta chains derived from one specimen sequenced in a study of blood T cell repertoires in COVID-19 (dated by TCRdb to 2020 to 2021). The method was the immunoSEQ multiplex PCR assay. TCRdb retrieved this table from immuneACCESS and kept in-frame rearrangements only. Not all clones are present; in checked studies, unresolved V genes account for under half, and no reason is known for the remainder. The sample includes 110,000 or so clones, with about four fifths observed a single time. Jointly, the top ten make up about 8.1% of the sample. Sequenced input: peripheral blood. These receptors came from a woman in her thirties or forties with acute or convalescent COVID-19.

The V and J genes are TRBV19 and TRBJ2-1, with 11 nucleotides matching TRBD2. The CDR3 runs to 14 residues. V was pared by 8 bases and J by 10 bases, with 10 bases of the junction left unmatched. The V gene's germline CDR1 is LNHDA and CDR2 SQIVND (reference sequence). The CDR3: CASRSVAGGREQFF. In nucleotides, the CDR3 is TGTGCCAGTCGGTCGGTAGCGGGGGGGCGAGAGCAGTTCTTC.

This clone was counted a single time. The CDR3 DNA reads TGTGCCAGCAAAGGGGGGGGCGAGGGCCAAAAACTGTTTTTT. It specifies CASKGGGEGQKLFF. J is TRBJ1-4 and V is TRBV2; TRBD1 might be the D (6 bases). CDR1 and CDR2 from the germline V gene are SNHLY and FYNNEI. There are 14 residues in the CDR3. V gave up 7 bases and J gave up 9 bases, with 18 bases separating them.

The gene calls are TRBV7-2 and TRBJ2-7; D is undetermined. Deletions cut 2 bases from V and 2 bases from J, with 13 bases between. Per the germline V gene, CDR1 is SGHTA and CDR2 is FQGNSA. The CDR3 totals 15 residues. The CDR3 DNA follows: TGTGCCAGCAGCTTATTTCCGCCTGGAGCCTACGAGCAGTACTTC. Its translation is CASSLFPPGAYEQYF.

This clone was seen a handful of times. The chain recombines TRBV6-2 or TRBV6-3 with TRBJ1-5; D uncertain. The CDR3 consists of 15 residues. V shed 1 base and J shed 0 bases, with 7 bases lying between them. Per germline, CDR1 MNHEY and CDR2 SVGEGT. CDR3 bases: TGTGCCAGCAGTTACTACTCAGGTAGCAATCAGCCCCAGCATTTT. It codes for CASSYYSGSNQPQHF.

Notes on this clone: At one of its ends the junction is not consistent with the germline gene, which may arise from a read error. The same CDR3 is also encoded by other DNA sequences in this sample. This sequence joins TRBV6-1 and TRBJ1-1; 9 nucleotides align to TRBD1. The CDR3 is made up of 15 amino acids. Germline CDR1 MNHNS, CDR2 SASEGT. The CDR3, as DNA: TGTGCCAGCAGTGATACCGGGACAGGGTACACTGAAGCCTTCTTT. This codes for CASSDTGTGYTEAFF.

This chain connects TRBV28 to TRBJ1-5, with D maybe TRBD1 (6 bases). CDR1 is MDHEN and CDR2 is SYDVKM in the germline V gene. V shed 6 bases and J shed 0 bases, with 27 bases lying between them. CDR3 length: 20 residues. The CDR3 region has the DNA TGTGCCAGCAGCCAAACCTGGACAGACCCGGGACAATATAGCAATCAGCCCCAGCATTTT. It is translated as CASSQTWTDPGQYSNQPQHF.

The genes are TRBV18 and TRBJ2-2; the D is unclear. Trimming left V 2 bases short and J 5 bases short, with 18 bases between. This CDR3 is built from 17 residues. The germline V gene has CDR1 KGHSH and CDR2 LQKENI. The DNA of the CDR3 is TGTGCCAGCTCACCATCCGGCCCAGCGTATTTTACCGGGGAGCTGTTTTTT. Amino acid sequence: CASSPSGPAYFTGELFF.

The genes are TRBV10-2 and TRBJ1-5; D is possibly TRBD1 (5 bases). Germline V gene sequence: CDR1 WSHSY, CDR2 SAAADI. CDR3 size: 14 residues. Trimming shortened V by 2 bases and J by 3 bases, and 8 bases separated the two germline ends. The CDR3 coding sequence is TGCGCCAGCAGTGAGGGGGCTGACAATCAGCCCCAGCATTTT. Its translation: CASSEGADNQPQHF.

The chain couples TRBV13 to TRBJ1-1; TRBD1 is a possible D gene (6 bases). The CDR3 covers 16 residues. V was pared by 6 bases and J by 5 bases, with 22 bases between. In germline, CDR1 is PRHDT, CDR2 FYEKMQ (reference sequence). CDR3 region: CASSILEGHTTTEAFF. CDR3 nucleotides: TGTGCCAGCAGTATCCTAGAGGGACATACTACGACTGAAGCTTTCTTT.

This chain connects TRBV6-6 to TRBJ1-5, with a possible D match to TRBD1 (5 bases). The V gene lost 7 bases and the J gene lost 4 bases, with 14 bases spanning the gap. The length of the CDR3 is 14 residues. Germline V gene lookup returns CDR1 MNHNY and CDR2 SVGAGI (reference sequence). The CDR3 is CASTTIGGNQPQHF. Here the CDR3 DNA reads TGTGCCAGCACCACGATCGGGGGTAATCAGCCCCAGCATTTT.

V is TRBV2 and J is TRBJ2-3, with TRBD2 matching over 10 bases. Losses at the gene ends were 3 bases for V and 11 bases for J; bases not matched to a gene: 8. The CDR3 sequence is 14 residues long. The germline CDR1 and CDR2 sequences are SNHLY and FYNNEI. This CDR3 is CASSDQRGGLGQYF. CDR3 DNA: TGTGCCAGCAGTGACCAGCGGGGGGGCCTTGGGCAGTATTTT. The whole variable domain, filled in from reference TRBV2 and TRBJ2-3, reads EPEVTQTPSHQVTQMGQEVILRCVPISNHLYFYWYRQILGQKVEFLVSFYNNEISEKSEIFDDQFSVERPDGSNFTLKIRSTKLEDSAMYFCASSDQRGGLGQYFGPGTRLTVL.

This clone was seen a single time. V usage is TRBV5-5 and J usage is TRBJ1-5, with TRBD1 as a possible D gene (5 bases). Germline CDR1 reads SGHKS; CDR2 reads YYEKEE (reference sequence). V gave up 1 base and J gave up 7 bases, with 12 bases separating them. This CDR3 has 14 residues. CDR3 DNA sequence: TGTGCCAGCAGCTTGAAGGGGTCGCCACAGCCCCAGCATTTT. It translates to CASSLKGSPQPQHF.

The CDR3 coding sequence is TGTGCCAGCAGCTTAGAGACAGGGCGTGAAAAACTGTTTTTT. Translated: CASSLETGREKLFF. The chain is built from TRBV7-9 and TRBJ1-4; 7 bases line up with TRBD1. This CDR3 contains 14 residues. V was pared by 1 base and J by 7 bases, with 3 bases of the junction left unmatched. In germline, CDR1 is SEHNR, CDR2 FQNEAQ (reference sequence).

This clone was observed a handful of times. The chain couples TRBV11-3 to TRBJ2-7; 7 bases align to TRBD1. Germline V lookup: CDR1 SGHNT, CDR2 YENEEA. The CDR3 loop spans 13 amino acids. The V and J ends lost 5 bases and 6 bases, in that order; junction bases with no gene match: 7. The CDR3 DNA is TGTGCCAGCAGCGCCGGGACAGTTAGCGAGCAGTACTTC. Protein product: CASSAGTVSEQYF.

The rearrangement links TRBV7-3 to TRBJ2-7; 9 bases fit TRBD2. V shed 6 bases and J 6 bases; nucleotides not matched to a gene: 9. Germline CDR1 and CDR2: SGHTA and FQGTGA. The CDR3 spans 14 residues. The CDR3 DNA sequence: TGTGCCAGCAGACCAGCGGGGGGCCCGACCGAGCAGTACTTC. This encodes CASRPAGGPTEQYF.

The chain links TRBV30 to TRBJ2-2, with 10 bases lining up with TRBD1. The CDR3 runs to 13 residues. With 8 bases clipped from V and 4 bases from J, the junction kept 4 bases outside the gene matches. Germline CDR1 reads GTSNPN; CDR2 reads SVGIG (reference sequence). CDR3 in amino acids: CARRTGGTGELFF. CDR3 DNA: TGTGCCCGGCGGACAGGGGGCACCGGGGAGCTGTTTTTT.

In its sample, this clone was seen once. This chain connects TRBV7-6 to TRBJ2-1; no firm D call. The V end lost 2 bases, the J end lost 0 bases, and 8 bases lay between the germline ends. Germline CDR1 is SGHVS and CDR2 is FNYEAQ. This CDR3 is 15 amino acids long. The CDR3 coding sequence is TGTGCCAGCAGCTTACCCCCCAGCTCCTACAATGAGCAGTTCTTC. Encoded protein: CASSLPPSSYNEQFF.

The V gene is TRBV27, the J gene TRBJ2-3; the D gene is possibly TRBD2 (6 bases). The CDR3 has 14 amino acids. In germline, CDR1 is MNHEY, CDR2 SMNVEV (reference sequence). V lost 1 base and J 5 bases, leaving 10 bases between the germline ends. For the CDR3, the DNA is TGTGCCAGCAGTTTATGGGGGGTTGAAGATACGCAGTATTTT. It specifies CASSLWGVEDTQYF.

The chain is built from TRBV7-2 and TRBJ1-1; 10 bases are shared with TRBD1. CDR3 size: 15 residues. The V segment lost 1 base and the J segment 5 bases; nucleotides outside the gene matches: 4. From germline, CDR1 is SGHTA and CDR2 FQGNSA. DNA of the CDR3: TGTGCCAGCAGCTTAGATGGGACAGGGGTGACTGAAGCTTTCTTT. Its protein is CASSLDGTGVTEAFF.

This clone was counted a single time. The chain couples TRBV11-2 to TRBJ1-4, with 8 bases identical to TRBD1. Trimming removed 6 bases from V and 3 bases from J; junction bases left unmatched: 3. The CDR3 has 14 amino acids. Germline loops: CDR1 SGHAT, CDR2 FQNNGV. In DNA form, the CDR3 reads TGTGCCAGCAGGCAGGGGGCATCTAATGAAAAACTGTTTTTT. It specifies CASRQGASNEKLFF.

This chain joins TRBV13 and TRBJ1-2, with 7 bases matching TRBD1. This CDR3 has 13 residues. J lost 3 bases, V lost 5 bases, and 3 bases had no gene match. Germline assignment: CDR1 PRHDT and CDR2 FYEKMQ (reference sequence). CDR3 sequence (DNA): TGTGCCAGCAGCCGTACAGGGGACTATGGCTACACCTTC. It yields the protein CASSRTGDYGYTF. Using reference TRBV13 and TRBJ1-2 for the parts outside the CDR3, the full variable domain is AAGVIQSPRHLIKEKRETATLKCYPIPRHDTVYWYQQGPGQDPQFLISFYEKMQSDKGSIPDRFSAQQFSDYHSELNMSSLELGDSALYFCASSRTGDYGYTFGSGTRLTVV.

V is TRBV7-2 and J is TRBJ1-6, with 8 bases aligning to TRBD1. This CDR3 comprises 14 residues. Germline CDR1 is SGHTA and CDR2 is FQGNSA. The V and J ends lost 5 bases and 6 bases, in that order; junction bases with no gene match: 3. The CDR3: CASSRGQGNSPLHF. The DNA for the CDR3 is TGTGCCAGCAGCCGCGGACAGGGTAATTCACCCCTCCACTTT.